This TCR beta chain stems from a study of blood T cell repertoires in COVID-19. Study-wide background: COVID-19 samples from acute and convalescent phases originated in the United States, Italy and Spain. From T cells, B-cell-depleted T cells, or PBMCs came the material, which was cDNA or gDNA.

Germline assignment: CDR1 SGHRS and CDR2 YFSETQ. The CDR3 runs to 17 residues. V was clipped by 5 bases and J by 0 bases; unmatched bases: 10. Source study methods: Using reference gene primer amplification, nucleated cell counts were estimated. The table came from immunoSEQ multiplex PCR; TCRdb's copy has only in-frame clones and leaves some out. V and J calls and clone size follow that table, whereas D and trimming were derived from the DNA. The sample holds 72,000 or so clones, just under 90% seen once. The source material was peripheral blood. The J gene is TRBJ1-1, the V gene TRBV5-1, with 10 bases fitting TRBD1. This TCR was sampled from a man in his sixties with acute or convalescent COVID-19. The CDR3 DNA reads TGCGCCAGCAGACCTGACAGGGGGCAAAGGATGAACACTGAAGCTTTCTTT. Protein: CASRPDRGQRMNTEAFF.